The present T cell receptor beta chain was sequenced within a study of metastatic and nonmetastatic thyroid tumors. Overall study: Malignant and benign thyroid patients had repertoires compared in peripheral blood and tumor or nodule tissue.

There were no patients who had received any treatment before thyroid surgery. As handled by the study authors: Built for papillary thyroid cancer, a distant-metastasis classifier drew on CDR3 differences across clinicopathological groups. TCRdb reanalyzed the PCR reads via MiXCR. TCRdb's processing, not the authors' own work, is the source of the V and J calls. The repertoire holds 20,000 or so clones, with more than 15% as singletons. Study outcomes and limitations: As reported, TCR beta diversity in blood and tumor was significantly higher in malignant thyroid tumors than in benign nodules.

A word on this clone: The antigen remains undetermined.

Trimming stripped 2 bases from V and 4 bases from J, with 12 bases between. This CDR3 contains 15 residues. CDR1 is KGHSH and CDR2 is LQKENI in the germline V gene. Sequencing was carried out using blood. This receptor was obtained from a female donor with papillary thyroid cancer or a benign thyroid nodule (not recorded which). Some clones in this sample may be carry-over from other donors' samples. The rearrangement links TRBV18 to TRBJ1-3; no firm D call. CDR3 loop: CASSPSVQPGNTIYF. In nucleotides, the CDR3 is TGTGCCAGCTCACCATCGGTGCAGCCGGGAAACACCATATATTTT.